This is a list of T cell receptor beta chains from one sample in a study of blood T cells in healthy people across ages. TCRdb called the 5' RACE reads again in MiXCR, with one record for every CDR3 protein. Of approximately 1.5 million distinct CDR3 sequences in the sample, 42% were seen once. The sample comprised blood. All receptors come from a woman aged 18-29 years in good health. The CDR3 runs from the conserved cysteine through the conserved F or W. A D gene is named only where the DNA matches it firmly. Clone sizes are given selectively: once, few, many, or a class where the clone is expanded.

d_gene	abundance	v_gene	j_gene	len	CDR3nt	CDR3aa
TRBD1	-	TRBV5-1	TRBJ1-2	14	TGCGCCAGCAGCTTGGCGACAGGGGAGAATGGCTACACCTTC	CASSLATGENGYTF
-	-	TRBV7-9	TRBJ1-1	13	TGTGCCAGCAGCTTAGTGCAGGACCCAGAAGCTTTCTTT	CASSLVQDPEAFF
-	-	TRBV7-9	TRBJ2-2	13	TGTGCCAGCAGCGAACTCTTAACCAGGGAGCTGTTTTTT	CASSELLTRELFF
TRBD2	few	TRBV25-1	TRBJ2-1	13	TGTGCCAGCACAGAGCGGGGGGTCAATGAGCAGTTCTTC	CASTERGVNEQFF
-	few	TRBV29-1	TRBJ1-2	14	TGCAGCGTCGCCGGACAGCTAGGGGGATATGGCTACACCTTC	CSVAGQLGGYGYTF
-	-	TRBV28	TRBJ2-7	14	TGTGCCAGCAGTTTTGCTGGGTCACGCTACGAGCAGTACTTC	CASSFAGSRYEQYF
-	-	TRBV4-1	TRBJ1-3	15	TGCGCCAGCAGTCAAGAGGGTTCGGTGGGAAACACCATATATTTT	CASSQEGSVGNTIYF
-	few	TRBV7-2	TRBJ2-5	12	TGTGCCAGCAGCTTACCCCTAGGTGAGCAGTACTTC	CASSLPLGEQYF
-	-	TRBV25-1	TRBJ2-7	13	TGTGCCAGCAGTCGTCACACAGGGAATCGTCTGTACTTC	CASSRHTGNRLYF
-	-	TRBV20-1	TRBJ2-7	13	TGCAGTGCTAGAGTTTTCCCTTCCTACGAGCAGTACTTC	CSARVFPSYEQYF
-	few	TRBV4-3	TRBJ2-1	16	TGCGCCAGCAGCCAAGACCCCCTAGGGGGAAACAATGAGCAGTTCTTC	CASSQDPLGGNNEQFF
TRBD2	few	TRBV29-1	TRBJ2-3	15	TGCAGCGTTGAAGGGAGACTAGCGAGGGTCGATACGCAGTATTTT	CSVEGRLARVDTQYF
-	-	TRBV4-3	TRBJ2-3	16	TGCGCCAGCAGCCAAGAGAACCTAGCGTACGCAGATACGCAGTATTTT	CASSQENLAYADTQYF
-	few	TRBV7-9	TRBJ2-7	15	TGTGCCAGCAGCTTAGCGCTTGAACAAAACTACGAGCAGTACTTC	CASSLALEQNYEQYF
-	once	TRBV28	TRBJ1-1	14	TGTGCCAGCAACTCTGGGGGACCGAACACTGAAGCTTTCTTT	CASNSGGPNTEAFF
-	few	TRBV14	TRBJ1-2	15	TGTGCCAGCAGCCAAGAGCTCAGTCTTAACTATGGCTACACCTTC	CASSQELSLNYGYTF
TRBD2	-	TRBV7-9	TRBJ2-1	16	TGTGCCAGCGACCCGGGAGGGCAGAGAGTATACAATGAGCAGTTCTTC	CASDPGGQRVYNEQFF
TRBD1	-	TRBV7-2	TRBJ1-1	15	TGTGCCAGCAGCTCCCGGACAGGGGGCGTGACTGAAGCTTTCTTT	CASSSRTGGVTEAFF
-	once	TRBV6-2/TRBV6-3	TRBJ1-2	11	TGTGCCAGCAGTTACTCCAGGGATCCCACCTTC	CASSYSRDPTF
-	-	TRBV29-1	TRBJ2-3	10	TGCAGCGTTGAAAGGGATACGCAGTATTTT	CSVERDTQYF
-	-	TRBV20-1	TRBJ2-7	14	TGCAGTGCTCGCCTTGCCCAAGTAGGGCACGAGCAGTACTTC	CSARLAQVGHEQYF
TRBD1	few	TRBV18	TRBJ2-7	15	TGTGCCAGCTCACGACGACAGGGGATCGCCTACGAGCAGTACTTC	CASSRRQGIAYEQYF
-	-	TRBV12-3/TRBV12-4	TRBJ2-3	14	TGTGCCAGCGCCAGAGGCGCTGGAACAGATACGCAGTATTTT	CASARGAGTDTQYF
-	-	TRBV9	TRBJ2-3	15	TGTGCCAGCAGCGTAGTGCCTAGCGGCACAGATACGCAGTATTTT	CASSVVPSGTDTQYF
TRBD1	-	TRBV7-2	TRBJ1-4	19	TGTGCCAGCAGCTTCCCTAAGGACAGGGCCCGGGAGGCTAATGAAAAACTGTTTTTT	CASSFPKDRAREANEKLFF
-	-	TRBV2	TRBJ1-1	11	TGTGCCAGCAGTCCATGGGGATTAGCTTTCTTT	CASSPWGLAFF
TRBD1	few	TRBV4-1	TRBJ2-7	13	TGCGCCAGCGGACAGGGGGCTGGTTACGAGCAGTACTTC	CASGQGAGYEQYF
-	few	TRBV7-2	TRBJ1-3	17	TGTGCCAGCAGCTTAGATGGACGGATCTCTTTAGGAAACACCATATATTTT	CASSLDGRISLGNTIYF
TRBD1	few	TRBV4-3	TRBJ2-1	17	TGCGCCAGCAGCCAAGTCTTTGGGACAGGGACGCGGAATGAGCAGTTCTTC	CASSQVFGTGTRNEQFF
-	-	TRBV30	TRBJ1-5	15	TGTGCCTGGAGCGCGGGACCGATTAGCAATCAGCCCCAGCATTTT	CAWSAGPISNQPQHF
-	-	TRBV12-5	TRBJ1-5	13	TGTGCTAGTGGTCTCCGATTGAATCAGCCCCAGCATTTT	CASGLRLNQPQHF
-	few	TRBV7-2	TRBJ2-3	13	TGTGCCAGCAGCTTAGCCGCATGGGGTACGCAGTATTTT	CASSLAAWGTQYF
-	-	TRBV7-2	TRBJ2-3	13	TGTGCCAGCAGTCTTGGGACAATGTATACGCAGTATTTT	CASSLGTMYTQYF
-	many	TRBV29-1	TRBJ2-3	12	TGCAGCGTTGAGGGGAACACAGATACGCAGTATTTT	CSVEGNTDTQYF
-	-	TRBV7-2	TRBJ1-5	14	TGTGCCAGCAGCTCGACAGTTACTAATCAGCCCCAGCATTTT	CASSSTVTNQPQHF
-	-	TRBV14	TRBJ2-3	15	TGTGCCAGCAGCCATCTAGAATTCCTCACAGATACGCAGTATTTT	CASSHLEFLTDTQYF
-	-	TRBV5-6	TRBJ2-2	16	TGTGCCAGCAGCTCTTCTTGGGGCGTGAACACCGGGGAGCTGTTTTTT	CASSSSWGVNTGELFF
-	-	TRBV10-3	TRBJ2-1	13	TGTGCCATCAGGTCTGGGGGGCCGGGTGAGCAGTTCTTC	CAIRSGGPGEQFF
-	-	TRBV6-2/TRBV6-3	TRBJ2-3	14	TGTGCCAGCAGTTACTCGGGACCCCCAGATACGCAGTATTTT	CASSYSGPPDTQYF
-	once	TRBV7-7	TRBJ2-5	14	TGTGCCAGCAGTGAACAAGTTACCAACAATGAGCAGTACTTC	CASSEQVTNNEQYF
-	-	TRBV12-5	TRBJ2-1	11	TGTGCTAGTGGTTATTTAGCGGAGCAGTTCTTC	CASGYLAEQFF
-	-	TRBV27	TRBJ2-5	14	TGTGCCAGCAGTACCACGGGGATACAAGAGACCCAGTACTTC	CASSTTGIQETQYF